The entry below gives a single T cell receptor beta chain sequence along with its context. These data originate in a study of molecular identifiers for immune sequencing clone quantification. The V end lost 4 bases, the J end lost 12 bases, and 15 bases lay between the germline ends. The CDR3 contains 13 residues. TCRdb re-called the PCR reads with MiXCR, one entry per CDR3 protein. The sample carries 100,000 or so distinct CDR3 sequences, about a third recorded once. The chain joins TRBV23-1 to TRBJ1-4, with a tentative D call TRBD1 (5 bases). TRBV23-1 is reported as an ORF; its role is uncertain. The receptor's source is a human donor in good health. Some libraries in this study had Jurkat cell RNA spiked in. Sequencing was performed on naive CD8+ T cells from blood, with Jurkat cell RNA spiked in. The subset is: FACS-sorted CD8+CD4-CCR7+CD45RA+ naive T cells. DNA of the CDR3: TGCGCCAGCAGTCGGTCACCAGCCAGGGAACTGTTTTTT. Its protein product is CASSRSPARELFF.